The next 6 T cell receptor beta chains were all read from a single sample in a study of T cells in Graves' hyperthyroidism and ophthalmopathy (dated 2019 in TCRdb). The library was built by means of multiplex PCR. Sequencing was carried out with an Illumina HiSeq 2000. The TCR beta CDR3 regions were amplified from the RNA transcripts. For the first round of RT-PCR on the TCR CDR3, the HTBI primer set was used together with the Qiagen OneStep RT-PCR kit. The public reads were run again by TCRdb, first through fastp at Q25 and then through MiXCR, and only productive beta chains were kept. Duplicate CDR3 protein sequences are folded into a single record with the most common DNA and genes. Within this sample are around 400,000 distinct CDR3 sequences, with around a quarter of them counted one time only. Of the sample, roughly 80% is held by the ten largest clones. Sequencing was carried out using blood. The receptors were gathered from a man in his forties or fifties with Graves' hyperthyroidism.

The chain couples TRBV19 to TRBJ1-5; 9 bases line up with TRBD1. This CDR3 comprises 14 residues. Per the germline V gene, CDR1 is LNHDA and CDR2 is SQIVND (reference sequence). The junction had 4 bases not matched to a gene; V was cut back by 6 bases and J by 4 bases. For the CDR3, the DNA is TGTGCCAGTAGACCGACAGGGGGGAATCAGCCCCAGCATTTT. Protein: CASRPTGGNQPQHF.

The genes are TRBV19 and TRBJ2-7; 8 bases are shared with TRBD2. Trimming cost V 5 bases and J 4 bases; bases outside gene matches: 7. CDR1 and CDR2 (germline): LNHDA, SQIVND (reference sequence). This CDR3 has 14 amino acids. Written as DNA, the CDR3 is TGTGCCAGTAGTTACGGACTAGCTACTTACGAGCAGTACTTC. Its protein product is CASSYGLATYEQYF.

The CDR3 nucleotides are TGTGCCAGCACCCTACAGGGGCAGAACACTGAAGCTTTCTTT. Amino acid sequence: CASTLQGQNTEAFF. J is TRBJ1-1 and V is TRBV7-9; TRBD1 matches at 7 bases. Germline V lookup: CDR1 SEHNR, CDR2 FQNEAQ (reference sequence). Unmatched junction bases numbered 6, after V lost 7 bases and J lost 1 base. This CDR3 has 14 amino acids.

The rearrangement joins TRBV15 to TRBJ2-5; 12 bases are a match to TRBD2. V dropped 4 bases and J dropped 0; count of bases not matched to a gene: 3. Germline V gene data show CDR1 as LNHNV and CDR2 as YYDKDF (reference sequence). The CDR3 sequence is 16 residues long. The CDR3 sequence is CATSKGLAGYQETQYF. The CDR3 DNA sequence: TGTGCCACCAGCAAAGGACTAGCGGGGTACCAAGAGACCCAGTACTTC.

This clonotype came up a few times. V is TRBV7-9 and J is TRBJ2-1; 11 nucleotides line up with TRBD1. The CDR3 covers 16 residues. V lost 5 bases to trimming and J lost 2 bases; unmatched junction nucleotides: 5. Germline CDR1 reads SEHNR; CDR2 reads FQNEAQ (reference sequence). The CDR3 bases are TGTGCCAGCAGCGGAGGACAGGGGGCGGCCTACAATGAGCAGTTCTTC. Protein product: CASSGGQGAAYNEQFF. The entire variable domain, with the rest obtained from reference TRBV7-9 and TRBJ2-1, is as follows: DTGVSQNPRHKITKRGQNVTFRCDPISEHNRLYWYRQTLGQGPEFLTYFQNEAQLEKSRLLSDRFSAERPKGSFSTLEIQRTEQGDSAMYLCASSGGQGAAYNEQFFGPGTRLTVL.

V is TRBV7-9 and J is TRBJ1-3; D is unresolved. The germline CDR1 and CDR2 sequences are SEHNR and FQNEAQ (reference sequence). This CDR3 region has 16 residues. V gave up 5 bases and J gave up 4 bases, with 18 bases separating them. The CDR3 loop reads CASSPPGARAGNTIYF. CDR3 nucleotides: TGTGCCAGCAGCCCCCCGGGTGCCCGGGCGGGAAACACCATATATTTT.